This T cell receptor (beta chain) appears in the sequencing data of a study of cytomegalovirus exposure and HLA in healthy donors. Note on this clone: Its target is unknown.

Study-level results: A later analysis linked a missense DCLRE1C variant to TCR beta V- and J-gene trimming.

13 Jbeta primers and 60 Vbeta primers were used for the PCR. TCRdb keeps only in-frame clones here, not all; method: immunoSEQ multiplex PCR. The table lists about 120,000 clones, roughly 79% of them singletons. CDR1 and CDR2 (germline): SGHRS, YFSETQ. The CDR3 covers 14 residues. J lost 3 bases, V lost 6 bases, and 7 bases had no gene match. Material for sequencing was PBMCs. V and J are TRBV5-1 and TRBJ2-3; 7 bases are a match to TRBD1. The sequence was obtained from a woman between 40 and 50 years old in good health and CMV-seronegative. DNA for the CDR3: TGCGCCAGCAACGACAGGGTAACGACAGATACGCAGTATTTT. This encodes CASNDRVTTDTQYF.